A single sample gave rise to the 11 T cell receptor beta chains below, sequenced in a study of identical twins (dated by TCRdb to 2016 to 2017). Library preparation employed 5' RACE. The data were produced on an Illumina HiSeq 2000. TCRdb handled the public reads itself, with Q25 trimming in fastp and clone calling in MiXCR, and kept productive beta chains. For every CDR3 protein sequence, its rows merge into one entry that carries the most common genes and DNA. The table for this sample lists roughly 750,000 distinct CDR3 sequences; about 20% of them were counted only once. The ten top clones hold roughly 4% of the sample. The same sample was also used in a study of T cells expressing NK-cell markers.

Sequencing was carried out using PBMCs. The receptors shown here come from a woman under 30 in good health.

The table lists this clonotype with a few counts. This chain links TRBV10-3 with TRBJ2-7, with TRBD2 matching over 9 bases. Germline V gene lookup returns CDR1 ENHRY and CDR2 SYGVKD. Losses at the gene ends were 4 bases for V and 1 base for J; bases not matched to a gene: 2. The CDR3 extends over 14 amino acids. This CDR3 is CAISGTSASYEQYF. The CDR3 DNA sequence: TGTGCCATCAGTGGGACTAGCGCTTCCTACGAGCAGTACTTC.

V is TRBV7-2 and J is TRBJ2-1; TRBD2 matches 9 bases. The germline CDR1 and CDR2 sequences are SGHTA and FQGNSA. The CDR3 is made up of 16 amino acids. Unmatched junction bases numbered 7, after V lost 0 bases and J lost 7 bases. CDR3 region: CASSLAGLAGWNEQFF. The CDR3 nucleotides read TGTGCCAGCAGCTTAGCTGGTCTAGCGGGGTGGAATGAGCAGTTCTTC.

This clonotype came up many times. This chain joins TRBV6-5 and TRBJ1-2; D remains unclear. V was cut by 2 bases and J by 1 base, with 5 bases left in between. Germline lookup yields CDR1 MNHEY and CDR2 SVGAGI. The CDR3 is 13 residues long. The CDR3 sequence is CASSYENNYGYTF. The CDR3 DNA follows: TGTGCCAGCAGTTACGAGAATAACTATGGCTACACCTTC.

This clonotype was seen repeatedly, ten times or more. This CDR3 is CASSASGLSYEQYF. In DNA form, the CDR3 reads TGCGCCAGCAGTGCCTCGGGGCTGTCCTACGAGCAGTACTTC. The J gene is TRBJ2-7, the V gene TRBV10-1; D is tentatively TRBD1 or TRBD2 (5 bases each). Trimming left V 4 bases short and J 1 base short, with 11 bases between. From germline, CDR1 is WNHNN and CDR2 SYGVQD (reference sequence). The CDR3 is 14 residues long.

This clonotype was detected many times. V gene TRBV6-5 combines with J gene TRBJ2-7; TRBD1 aligns across 8 bases. Germline CDR1 is MNHEY and CDR2 is SVGAGI. V lost 2 bases, J lost 4 bases, and 4 bases stayed unmatched. This CDR3 contains 14 residues. The CDR3 reads CASSYQGAEYEQYF. CDR3 in DNA: TGTGCCAGCAGTTACCAGGGGGCGGAATACGAGCAGTACTTC.

The rearrangement joins TRBV28 to TRBJ1-1, with D possibly TRBD1 on 5 matching bases. V lost 4 bases and J lost 9, with 15 bases in between. CDR1 and CDR2 (germline): MDHEN, SYDVKM. The CDR3 has 13 residues. The CDR3 DNA follows: TGTGCCAGCAGTTCTCCCGGGGGAGGGCAAGCTTTCTTT. Its protein product is CASSSPGGGQAFF.

V gene TRBV29-1 combines with J gene TRBJ2-3, with TRBD2 matching 11 bases. Per germline, CDR1 SQVTM and CDR2 ANQGSEA. V lost 8 bases to trimming and J lost 4 bases; unmatched junction nucleotides: 8. This CDR3 region has 14 residues. As DNA, the CDR3 is TGCAGCATCCGAACTAGCGGGAGTTCAGATACGCAGTATTTT. Protein: CSIRTSGSSDTQYF.

This clonotype came up a few times. V is TRBV6-1 and J is TRBJ1-4; D may be TRBD1 (6 bases). V was clipped by 5 bases and J by 7 bases, with 17 bases between them. The CDR3 spans 15 residues. Germline V gene sequence: CDR1 MNHNS, CDR2 SASEGT. CDR3 loop: CASSTTGILSEKLFF. The CDR3 coding sequence is TGTGCCAGCAGTACCACAGGGATTTTGAGTGAAAAACTGTTTTTT.

This clonotype was counted between two and nine times. V gene TRBV24-1 combines with J gene TRBJ2-1, with 9 bases that match TRBD1. This CDR3 spans 17 amino acids. V shed 2 bases, J shed 2 bases, and the junction held 6 bases outside the gene matches. Germline CDR1 is KGHDR and CDR2 is SFDVKD. CDR3 amino acids: CATSDSRGTGPYNEQFF. CDR3 DNA: TGTGCCACCAGTGATTCGAGAGGGACAGGGCCCTACAATGAGCAGTTCTTC.

The chain recombines TRBV6-1 with TRBJ2-1; 9 bases are shared with TRBD1. The V and J ends lost 6 bases and 4 bases, in that order; junction bases with no gene match: 19. Germline lookup yields CDR1 MNHNS and CDR2 SASEGT. This CDR3 has 19 residues. This chain's CDR3 is CASRGGDRALRRGYNEQFF. In DNA form, the CDR3 reads TGTGCCAGCAGGGGTGGGGACAGGGCCCTTCGGCGGGGATACAATGAGCAGTTCTTC.

This clonotype has a handful of counts. V usage is TRBV7-2 and J usage is TRBJ2-7; D ambiguous. The ends were cut back, 0 bases at V and 4 bases at J, with 22 bases in the middle. CDR3 length equals 18 residues. Germline V gene lookup returns CDR1 SGHTA and CDR2 FQGNSA. The DNA of the CDR3 is TGTGCCAGCAGCTTAGCGTTACCCCTGGCTCTTCGGCCGTACGAGCAGTACTTC. This codes for CASSLALPLALRPYEQYF. Complete variable domain (other parts from reference TRBV7-2 and TRBJ2-7): GAGVSQSPSNKVTEKGKDVELRCDPISGHTALYWYRQSLGQGLEFLIYFQGNSAPDKSGLPSDRFSAERTGGSVSTLTIQRTQQEDSAVYLCASSLALPLALRPYEQYFGPGTRLTVT.